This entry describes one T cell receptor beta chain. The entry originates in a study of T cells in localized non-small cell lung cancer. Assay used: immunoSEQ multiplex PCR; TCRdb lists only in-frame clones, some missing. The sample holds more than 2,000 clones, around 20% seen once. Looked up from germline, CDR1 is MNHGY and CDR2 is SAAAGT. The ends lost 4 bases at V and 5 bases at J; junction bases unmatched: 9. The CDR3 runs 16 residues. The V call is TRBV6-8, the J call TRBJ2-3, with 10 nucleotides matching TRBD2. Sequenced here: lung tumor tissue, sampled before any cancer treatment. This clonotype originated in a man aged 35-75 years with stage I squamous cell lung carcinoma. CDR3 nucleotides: TGTGCCAGCAGTTTATACCTAGCGGGAGATGGAGATACGCAGTATTTT. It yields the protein CASSLYLAGDGDTQYF.